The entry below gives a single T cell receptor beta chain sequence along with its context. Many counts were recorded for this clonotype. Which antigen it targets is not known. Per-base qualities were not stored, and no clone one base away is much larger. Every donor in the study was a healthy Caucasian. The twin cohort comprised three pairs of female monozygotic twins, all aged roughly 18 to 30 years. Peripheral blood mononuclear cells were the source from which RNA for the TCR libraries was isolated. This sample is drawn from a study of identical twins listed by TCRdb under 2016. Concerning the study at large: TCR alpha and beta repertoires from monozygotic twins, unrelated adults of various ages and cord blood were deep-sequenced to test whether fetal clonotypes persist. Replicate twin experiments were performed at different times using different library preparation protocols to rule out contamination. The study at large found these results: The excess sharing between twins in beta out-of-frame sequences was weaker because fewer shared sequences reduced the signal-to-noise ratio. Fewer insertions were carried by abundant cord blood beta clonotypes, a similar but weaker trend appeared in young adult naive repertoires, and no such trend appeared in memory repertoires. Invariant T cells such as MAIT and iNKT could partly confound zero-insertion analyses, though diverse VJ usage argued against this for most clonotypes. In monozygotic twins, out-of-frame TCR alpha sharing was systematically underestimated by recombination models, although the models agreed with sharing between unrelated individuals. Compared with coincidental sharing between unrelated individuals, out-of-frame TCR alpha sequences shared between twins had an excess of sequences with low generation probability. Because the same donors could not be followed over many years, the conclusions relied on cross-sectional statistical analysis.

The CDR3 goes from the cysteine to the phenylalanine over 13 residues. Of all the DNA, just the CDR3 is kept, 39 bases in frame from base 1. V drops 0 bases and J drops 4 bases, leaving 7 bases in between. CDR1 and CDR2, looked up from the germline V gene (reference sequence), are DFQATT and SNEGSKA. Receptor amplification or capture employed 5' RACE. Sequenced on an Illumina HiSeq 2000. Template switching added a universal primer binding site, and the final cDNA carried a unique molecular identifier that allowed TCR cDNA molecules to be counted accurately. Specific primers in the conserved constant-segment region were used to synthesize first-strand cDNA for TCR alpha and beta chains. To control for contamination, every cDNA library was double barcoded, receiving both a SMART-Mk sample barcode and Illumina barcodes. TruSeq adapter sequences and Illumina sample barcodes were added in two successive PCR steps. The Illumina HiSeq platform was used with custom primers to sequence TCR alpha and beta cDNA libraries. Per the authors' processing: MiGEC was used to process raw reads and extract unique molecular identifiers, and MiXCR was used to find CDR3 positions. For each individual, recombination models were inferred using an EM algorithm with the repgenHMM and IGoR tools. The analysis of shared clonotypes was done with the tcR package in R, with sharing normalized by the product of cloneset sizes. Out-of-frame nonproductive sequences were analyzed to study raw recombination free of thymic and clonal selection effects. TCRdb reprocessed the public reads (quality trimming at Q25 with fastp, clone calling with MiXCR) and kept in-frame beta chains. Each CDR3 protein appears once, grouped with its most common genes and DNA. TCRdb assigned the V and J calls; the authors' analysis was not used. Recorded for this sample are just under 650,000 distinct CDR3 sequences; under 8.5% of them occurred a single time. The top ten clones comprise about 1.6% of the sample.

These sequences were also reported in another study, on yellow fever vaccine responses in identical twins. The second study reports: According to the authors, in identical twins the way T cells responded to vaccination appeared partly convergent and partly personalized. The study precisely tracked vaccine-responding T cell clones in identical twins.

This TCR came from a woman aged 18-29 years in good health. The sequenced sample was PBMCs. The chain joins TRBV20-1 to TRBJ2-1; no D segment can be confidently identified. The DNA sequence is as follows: TGCAGTGCTAGAGATCGTGGTTACAATGAGCAGTTCTTC. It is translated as CSARDRGYNEQFF.